This TCR beta chain was documented in a study of control samples from healthy donors and cancer patients. Profiling relied on immunoSEQ multiplex PCR, and the TCRdb table lists in-frame clones only, not all of them. The data hold approximately 150,000 clones, with approximately 91% observed a single time. V lost 3 bases, J lost 5 bases, and 9 bases stayed unmatched. CDR1 is DFQATT, CDR2 SNEGSKA, per germline (reference sequence). CDR3 length equals 15 residues. The chain uses TRBV20-1 and TRBJ1-3, with 8 bases fitting TRBD1. Sequenced sample: blood. The source of this sequence is a woman in her 40s in good health. The CDR3 reads CSASSATGVRNTIYF. For the CDR3, the DNA is TGCAGTGCTAGTAGTGCGACAGGGGTGAGAAACACCATATATTTT.